This is a list of T cell receptor beta chains from one sample in a study of siplizumab effects on memory and regulatory T cells. Data came from immunoSEQ multiplex PCR; TCRdb stores just in-frame clones and leaves some out. There are over 65,000 clones in the sample; 93% occur only once, and about 4.5% lies in the top ten. The material sequenced was CD8+ T cells sorted from blood. Receptors were obtained from a human donor in good health. The CDR3 runs from the conserved cysteine through the conserved F or W. A D gene is named only where the DNA matches it firmly. A row's size may be missing; if present it is once, few, many or a size class.

J,V,length,D,size,DNA,CDR3
TRBJ1-4,TRBV6-5,11,NA,NA,TGTGCCAGTCGTAAGGGTGAAAAACTGTTTTTT,CASRKGEKLFF
TRBJ2-2,TRBV5-6,15,NA,NA,TGTGCCAGCAGCTTAGGCGGGGCGAACACCGGGGAGCTGTTTTTT,CASSLGGANTGELFF
TRBJ2-7,TRBV7-9,14,NA,NA,TGTGCCAGCAGCTTATCCCTACAGGGATACGAGCAGTACTTC,CASSLSLQGYEQYF
TRBJ1-2,TRBV5-1,16,NA,NA,TGCGCCAGCAGCTTGGCCGGGTCGGGGGGCGGCTATGGCTACACCTTC,CASSLAGSGGGYGYTF
TRBJ2-7,TRBV7-2,15,NA,NA,TGTGCCAGCAGCTTAGACGACGGGGTCGCCTACGAGCAGTACTTC,CASSLDDGVAYEQYF
TRBJ2-3,TRBV9,11,NA,NA,TGTGCCAACCCGGGGACAGATACGCAGTATTTT,CANPGTDTQYF
TRBJ2-7,TRBV6-5,15,NA,NA,TGTGCCAGCAGTTACTCCCCTTGGGGCTCCTACGAGCAGTACTTC,CASSYSPWGSYEQYF
TRBJ2-2,TRBV19,14,NA,NA,TGTGCCAGTAGTATAGTTCACGGCACCGGGGAGCTGTTTTTT,CASSIVHGTGELFF
TRBJ2-3,TRBV4-3,17,TRBD2,NA,TGCGCCAGCACCCCAAGTCCGGGGGGGCCTAGCACAGATACGCAGTATTTT,CASTPSPGGPSTDTQYF
TRBJ1-4,TRBV5-6,14,NA,NA,TGTGCCAGCAGCTGGGGACTTTCTAATGAAAAACTGTTTTTT,CASSWGLSNEKLFF
TRBJ2-7,TRBV11-3,17,TRBD1,NA,TGTGCCGCCAGCCTCGGACAGGGCGTCTATAGCTCCTACGAGCAGTACTTC,CAASLGQGVYSSYEQYF
TRBJ2-1,TRBV15,17,TRBD1,NA,TGTGCCACCAGCAGTAGGACAGGGGTTGGTCCTCACAATGAGCAGTTCTTC,CATSSRTGVGPHNEQFF
TRBJ2-5,TRBV5-6,17,TRBD2,NA,TGTGCCAGCAGCTTGGACACTAGCGGGGGGGCCTGGGAGACCCAGTACTTC,CASSLDTSGGAWETQYF
TRBJ2-3,TRBV19,16,NA,once,TGTGCCAGTAGTATAGATTCGGGGGCTAGCACAGATACGCAGTATTTT,CASSIDSGASTDTQYF
TRBJ1-1,TRBV7-9,14,NA,few,TGTGCCAGCATCCTTCCCAGGGAGAACACTGAAGCTTTCTTT,CASILPRENTEAFF
TRBJ2-1,TRBV11-3,11,NA,NA,TGTGCCAGCAGCTCTACCAATGAGCAGTTCTTC,CASSSTNEQFF
TRBJ1-4,TRBV13,12,NA,once,TGTGCCAGCAGCTTAGAAGATGAAAAACTGTTTTTT,CASSLEDEKLFF
TRBJ1-2,TRBV9,11,NA,NA,TGTGCCAGCAGCGGGGGGTCGGTCTACACCTTC,CASSGGSVYTF
TRBJ2-7,TRBV2,15,TRBD1,NA,TGTGCCAGCAGTTCCGGGACAGGGCCCTCCTACGAGCAGTACTTC,CASSSGTGPSYEQYF
TRBJ2-7,TRBV9,13,NA,NA,TGTGCCAGCAGCGCGGGCTCCGGGGACGAGCAGTACTTC,CASSAGSGDEQYF
TRBJ1-2,TRBV5-1,14,NA,NA,TGCGCCAGCAGCCCGGGGATCGACCTCTATGGCTACACCTTC,CASSPGIDLYGYTF
TRBJ2-7,TRBV4-2,16,TRBD2,NA,TGTGCCAGCAGCCAAGAGGGCGGGGGGGATGCCTACGAGCAGTACTTC,CASSQEGGGDAYEQYF
TRBJ1-2,TRBV10-3,11,TRBD1,NA,TGTGCCACCCAGGGGGCCTATGGCTACACCTTC,CATQGAYGYTF
TRBJ2-7,TRBV30,15,NA,NA,TGTGCCTGCCCCTCCTTACAGAAGGGGGGCGGGGAGCAGTACTTC,CACPSLQKGGGEQYF
TRBJ2-3,TRBV27,16,NA,NA,TGTGCCAGCAGTTTCGTGCTCACGCTCCCCACAGATACGCAGTATTTT,CASSFVLTLPTDTQYF
TRBJ2-5,TRBV11-2,16,TRBD2,NA,TGTGCCAGCAGCCTGGGACTAGCGGGGGCCCAAGAGACCCAGTACTTC,CASSLGLAGAQETQYF
TRBJ1-1,TRBV19,14,NA,NA,TGTGCCAGCAATGCGGGACTTTTGAACACTGAAGCTTTCTTT,CASNAGLLNTEAFF
TRBJ2-5,TRBV15,14,NA,few,TGTGCCACCAGCAGAGTCAAAATCGGGCAGACCCAGTACTTC,CATSRVKIGQTQYF
TRBJ2-7,TRBV9,16,NA,NA,TGTGCCAGCAGCGTAGACTCCGGGACCCAGACCTACGAGCAGTACTTC,CASSVDSGTQTYEQYF
TRBJ1-4,TRBV7-4,13,TRBD1,once,TGTGCCAGCAACAGGACAGGGTTCTGGAGACTGTTTTTT,CASNRTGFWRLFF
TRBJ1-5,TRBV15,16,NA,NA,TGTGCCACCAGCAGGGACATGGGTTACGACAATCAGCCCCAGCATTTT,CATSRDMGYDNQPQHF
TRBJ1-5,TRBV19,17,NA,NA,TGTGCCAGTAGTTGGGGGGCGATGGTTATAAGCAATCAGCCCCAGCATTTT,CASSWGAMVISNQPQHF
TRBJ2-5,TRBV13,17,NA,NA,TGTGCCAGCAGCTTAGGACCTGGGCGGCGACGCCAAGAGACCCAGTACTTC,CASSLGPGRRRQETQYF
TRBJ2-3,TRBV12-5,15,TRBD1,NA,TGTGCTAGTGGCTTCGGACAGGGCGAGACAGATACGCAGTATTTT,CASGFGQGETDTQYF
TRBJ1-5,TRBV7-7,16,NA,NA,TGTGCCAGCAGTTTAGGAAGGAACAGCCCGGTGGGGCCCCAGCATTTT,CASSLGRNSPVGPQHF
TRBJ1-2,TRBV6-1,15,NA,NA,TGTGCCAGCAGGGGGTGGGCAGGGAACCTTTATGGCTACACCTTC,CASRGWAGNLYGYTF
TRBJ2-3,TRBV7-6,17,NA,NA,TGTGCCAGCAGCTCTCCCCTCGGGGGGCCTCGCACAGATACGCAGTATTTT,CASSSPLGGPRTDTQYF
TRBJ1-1,TRBV4-1,11,NA,NA,TGCGCCAGCAGTGGGGGAACTGAAGCTTTCTTT,CASSGGTEAFF
TRBJ2-5,TRBV19,12,NA,NA,TGTGCCAGTAGTCCCCTGGACGGGCGTCAGTACTTC,CASSPLDGRQYF
TRBJ2-7,TRBV27,13,NA,NA,TGTGCCAGCAGTTACCAAAGTACCTACGAGCAGTACTTC,CASSYQSTYEQYF
TRBJ2-7,TRBV27,14,NA,NA,TGTGCCAGCAGTATCACAGGTCAGGCCTACGAGCAGTACTTC,CASSITGQAYEQYF
TRBJ2-7,TRBV30,13,NA,NA,TGTGCCTGGAGTGCAGGGGGGCGCTACGAGCAGTACTTC,CAWSAGGRYEQYF
TRBJ1-2,TRBV10-3,13,NA,NA,TGTGCCATCTGGGGGTCGGGGATCTATGGCTACACCTTC,CAIWGSGIYGYTF
TRBJ1-2,TRBV27,14,NA,NA,TGTGCCAGCAGTTGGACCCCAGTAGACTATGGCTACACCTTC,CASSWTPVDYGYTF
TRBJ2-1,TRBV5-1,16,TRBD1,NA,TGCGCCAGCAGCTTGGAGACAGGGTGGGGGTACAATGAGCAGTTCTTC,CASSLETGWGYNEQFF
TRBJ2-7,TRBV9,13,TRBD2,NA,TGTGCCAGCAGCGAGAACGGGGGGTACGAGCAGTACTTC,CASSENGGYEQYF
TRBJ2-7,TRBV4-1,16,TRBD1,NA,TGCGCCAGCAGCCAAGTTTCGGGCAGGGGGTCCTACGAGCAGTACTTC,CASSQVSGRGSYEQYF
TRBJ1-3,TRBV6-5,16,NA,once,TGTGCCAGCAGTTACTCGACGTATGACTCTGGAAACACCATATATTTT,CASSYSTYDSGNTIYF
TRBJ1-5,TRBV5-5,14,NA,NA,TGTGCCAGCAGCTTGGTAGGTCACAATCAGCCCCAGCATTTT,CASSLVGHNQPQHF
TRBJ1-6,TRBV11-2,13,NA,NA,TGTGCCAGCAGCCCGGACCCTCAATCACCCCTCCACTTT,CASSPDPQSPLHF
TRBJ1-6,TRBV27,15,NA,NA,TGTGCCAGCAGGGCCGGGGAAGTCCATAATTCACCCCTCCACTTT,CASRAGEVHNSPLHF
TRBJ1-5,TRBV28,14,TRBD1,NA,TGTGCCAGCCACTTACAGGGGGGAGGTCAGCCCCAGCATTTT,CASHLQGGGQPQHF
TRBJ1-1,TRBV4-3,19,NA,NA,TGCGCCAGCAGCCAAGATGTGGCCGGTATAATTGTCACGTCTGATGAAGCTTTCTTT,CASSQDVAGIIVTSDEAFF
TRBJ2-5,TRBV6-5,13,TRBD1,NA,TGTGCCAGCAGTCCAGGGGGCTCGGAGACCCAGTACTTC,CASSPGGSETQYF
TRBJ2-7,TRBV7-2,14,TRBD1,NA,TGTGCCAGCAGCTTCGGGACAGGGAACTACGAGCAGTACTTC,CASSFGTGNYEQYF